This T cell receptor (beta chain) derives from a study of vaccination and CD4 T cells after COVID-19 (dated by TCRdb to the early 2020s). Study-wide context: Every convalescent patient had a positive nasal swab PCR test for SARS-CoV-2, with mild disease in several patients and severe disease in one. Six males and four females were included in the convalescent cohort, with two Hispanic individuals, seven Caucasians, two Asians and one multiracial person represented. Each participant got two doses of either the Pfizer-BioNTech BNT162b2 vaccine (n=8) or the Moderna mRNA-1273 vaccine (n=2). Post-COVID blood samples from convalescent patients were collected a median of around 100 days after diagnosis, with a range of 35 to 161 days. Post-vaccine blood samples were taken a median of roughly 75 days after the second vaccine dose, with a range of roughly 14 to 250 days. For stimulating the cultures, overlapping spike peptide pools were used, derived from SARS-CoV-2 as well as from the common cold coronaviruses HCoV-NL63, HCoV-OC43 and HCoV-229E. As controls, cultures received a CEFX viral epitope pool (the positive control), an HIV-1 Nef peptide pool (the negative control), or no peptide at all. In around nine COVID-19 convalescent patients and several infection-naive healthy vaccine recipients, the spike-specific CD4+ TCR repertoire before mRNA vaccination was compared with the repertoire after mRNA vaccination.

Preparation of the library involved PCR. DNA from cultured CD4+ T cells underwent TCR sequencing with the Oncomine TCR Beta short-read assay at the Johns Hopkins FTIC core. The QIAamp micro DNA kit was used to extract genomic DNA from the cultured CD4+ T cells. Oncomine TCR Beta libraries made from cultured CD4+ T cells were pooled using unique dual indexes and sequenced on an Illumina iSeq 100. Turning to the authors' computational methods: Non-productive sequences were removed, and CDR3s that did not start with C, did not end with F or W, or were shorter than 7 amino acids were discarded. Antigen-specific clonotypes were identified using the MANAFEST web application through comparison of peptide-stimulated wells with reference and other culture wells. An FDR below 0.05, an odds ratio above 5, and a productive frequency above 0.1% in at least two of three replicate wells were required for clones to be considered positive. Clonotypes that were significantly expanded in both SARS-CoV-2 spike wells and at least one common cold coronavirus spike condition were defined as cross-reactive. Levenshtein distances (stringdist) and unrooted phylogenetic trees (ape) in R version 3.6.1 were used to assess CDR3 homology. Using fastp trimming at Q25 and MiXCR clonotype assembly, TCRdb reanalyzed the public sequencing data and kept in-frame beta chains. Rows matching on CDR3 protein sequence are summarized as one entry with the most common DNA and genes. The V and J calls were determined by TCRdb, not by the authors. For this sample the table gives tens of thousands of distinct CDR3 sequences, of which less than 70% were detected only once. 6.5% to 8% of the sample goes to the ten largest clones.

The treatment or condition label here, explained by the study, means: roughly ten-day PBMC culture with coronavirus spike peptide pools or control peptides (ViraFEST assay). To expand antigen-specific T cells with peptide pools and then pick out the expanded clonotypes through TCR sequencing, the study relied on the ViraFEST assay. The convalescent patients' positive SARS-CoV-2 PCR tests were from March to December 2020, which was before the Alpha, Beta and Delta variants emerged in the United States. Roughly 2.1 million PBMCs per well were cultured in IMDM with roughly 5% human AB serum and roughly 9.3 IU/ml IL-2, plus 10 ug/ml peptide pools. On days 3 and 7, half of the culture medium was replaced with fresh IL-2-containing medium. Once the cells had been in culture for less than 11 days, the EasySep CD4+ T cell isolation kit was used to isolate CD4+ T cells by negative selection. Ficoll-Paque Plus gradient centrifugation was used to isolate PBMCs from whole blood, and the isolated PBMCs were then either used fresh or cryopreserved at -140C. Culture conditions were generally each tested in triplicate wells.

Per the germline V gene (reference sequence), LNHNV is the CDR1 and YYDKDF is the CDR2. Including cysteine and phenylalanine, the CDR3 has 12 amino acids. Only the CDR3 part of the read is kept: 36 bases, read in frame from the first base. Trimming takes 1 base from V and 5 bases from J, and the germline ends sit 4 bases apart. Judged by its sample share, this clonotype qualifies as medium-sized (0.01 to 0.1%). The specificity of this receptor is unknown. The input lacks base qualities; no much larger clone sits a single base away. Overall study results and their limits: Among convalescent patients, a median roughly 90% of the SARS-CoV-2-reactive clones seen after vaccination appeared only after vaccination, which suggests priming specific to the vaccine. Of the vaccine-specific clones found in convalescent patients, nearly all (304 of 307) were mono-reactive for SARS-CoV-2 spike instead of being cross-reactive with common cold coronaviruses. The median number of SARS-CoV-2-reactive clonotypes rose from under 25 after infection to 38 after vaccination, but the change was not significant. Only a relatively small number of convalescent patients were included in the study, and early timepoints following natural infection were not analyzed.

This TCR came from a human donor who had recovered from COVID-19. The chain joins TRBV15 to TRBJ2-3, with no confidently assigned D gene. Sequenced: CD4+ T cells from blood, cultured in vitro. For the CDR3, the sequence is CATSRARDTQYF. The nucleotide sequence is TGTGCCACCAGCAGAGCTCGAGATACGCAGTATTTT.